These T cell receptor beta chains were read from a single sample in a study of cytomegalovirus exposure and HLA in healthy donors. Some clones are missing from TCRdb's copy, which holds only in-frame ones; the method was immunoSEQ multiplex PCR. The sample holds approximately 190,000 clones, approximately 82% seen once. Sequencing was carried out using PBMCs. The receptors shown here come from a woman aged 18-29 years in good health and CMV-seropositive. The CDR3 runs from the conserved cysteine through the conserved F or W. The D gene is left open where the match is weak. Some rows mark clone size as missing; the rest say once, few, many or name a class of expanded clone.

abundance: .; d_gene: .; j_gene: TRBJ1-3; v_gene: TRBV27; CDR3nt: TGTGCCAGCCGGGACACGAGCTCTGGAAACACCATATATTTT; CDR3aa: CASRDTSSGNTIYF
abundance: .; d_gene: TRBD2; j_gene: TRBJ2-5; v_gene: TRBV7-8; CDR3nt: TGTGCCAGCAGCTTTCGGGCCCGCGGGAGGGGCGACGCGACCCAGTACTTC; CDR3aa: CASSFRARGRGDATQYF
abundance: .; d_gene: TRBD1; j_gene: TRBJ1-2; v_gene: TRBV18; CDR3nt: TGTGCCAGCTCACCGGGGACAGACAGGCCCGGAGGCTACACCTTC; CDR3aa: CASSPGTDRPGGYTF
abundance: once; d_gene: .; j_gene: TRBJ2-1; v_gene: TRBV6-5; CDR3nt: TGTGCCAGCAGTCCCCTCGTTAGTAATGAGCAGTTCTTC; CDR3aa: CASSPLVSNEQFF
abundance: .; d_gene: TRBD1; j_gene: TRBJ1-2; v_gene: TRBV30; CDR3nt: TGTGCCTGGAGCTGGGGGTGGACAGGGGGGAACTATGGCTACACCTTC; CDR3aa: CAWSWGWTGGNYGYTF
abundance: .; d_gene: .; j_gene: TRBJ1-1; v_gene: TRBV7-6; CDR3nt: TGTGCCTCCCGGGAGGGGCTGGGGATGAACACTGAAGCTTTCTTT; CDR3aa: CASREGLGMNTEAFF
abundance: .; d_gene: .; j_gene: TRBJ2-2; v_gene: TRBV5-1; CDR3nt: TGCGCCAGCAGCGAAATCGGCGGGGAGCTGTTTTTT; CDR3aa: CASSEIGGELFF
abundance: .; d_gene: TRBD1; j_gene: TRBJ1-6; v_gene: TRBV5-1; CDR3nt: TGCGCCAGCAGCCGGGACAGTTATAATTCACCCCTCCACTTT; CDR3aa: CASSRDSYNSPLHF
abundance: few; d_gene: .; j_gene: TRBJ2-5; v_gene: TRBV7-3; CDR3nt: TGTGCCAGCAGCTTAATCGCCGCAGGGGCTCAGACCCAGTACTTC; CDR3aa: CASSLIAAGAQTQYF
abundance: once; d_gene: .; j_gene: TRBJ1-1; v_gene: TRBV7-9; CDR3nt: TGTGCCAGCAGCTTCTTAAAGAGCGATACTGAAGCTTTCTTT; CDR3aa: CASSFLKSDTEAFF
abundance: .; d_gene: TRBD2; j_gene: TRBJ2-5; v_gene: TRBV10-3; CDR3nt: TGTGCCATCAGTGACGGACTAGCGGGATTCCAAGAGACCCAGTACTTC; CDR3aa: CAISDGLAGFQETQYF
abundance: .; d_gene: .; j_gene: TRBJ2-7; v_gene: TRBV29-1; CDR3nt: TGCAGCGTTGAAAGACTGGTCTACGAGCAGTACTTC; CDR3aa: CSVERLVYEQYF
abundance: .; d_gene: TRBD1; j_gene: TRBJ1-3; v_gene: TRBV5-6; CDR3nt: TGTGCCAGCAGCGAAAGGGACAGACACTCTGGAAACACCATATATTTT; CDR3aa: CASSERDRHSGNTIYF
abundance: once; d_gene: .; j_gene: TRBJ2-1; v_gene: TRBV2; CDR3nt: TGTGCCAGCAGTCGCGGGGCTTACAATGAGCAGTTCTTC; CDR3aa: CASSRGAYNEQFF
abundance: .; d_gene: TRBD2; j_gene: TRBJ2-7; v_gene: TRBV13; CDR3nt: TGTGCCAGCAGCTTAATGGGACTAGCGCCCTACGAGCAGTACTTC; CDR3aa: CASSLMGLAPYEQYF
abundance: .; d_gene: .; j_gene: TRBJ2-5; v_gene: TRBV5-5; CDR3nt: TGTGCCAGCACCCCCTGGGGGGACAGTCAAGAGACCCAGTACTTC; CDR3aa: CASTPWGDSQETQYF
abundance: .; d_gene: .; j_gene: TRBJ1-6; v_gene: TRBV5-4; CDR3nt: TGTGCCAGCAGCTGGGGGCCGACGCCCGGGGGGCATTCACCCCTCCACTTT; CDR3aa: CASSWGPTPGGHSPLHF
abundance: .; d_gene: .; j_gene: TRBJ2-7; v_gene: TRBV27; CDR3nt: TGTGCCAGCAGTTTAATATTCAGGGGAGAGGAGCAGTACTTC; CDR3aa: CASSLIFRGEEQYF
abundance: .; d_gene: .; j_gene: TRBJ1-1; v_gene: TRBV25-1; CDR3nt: TGTGCCAGCAGTGAATATTCCGGGGGGGGGTTAACTGAAGCTTTCTTT; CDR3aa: CASSEYSGGGLTEAFF
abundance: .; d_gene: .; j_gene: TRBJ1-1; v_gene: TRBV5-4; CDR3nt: TGTGCCAGCAGTGGTCTACTACAGGGTGGCACTGAAGCTTTCTTT; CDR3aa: CASSGLLQGGTEAFF
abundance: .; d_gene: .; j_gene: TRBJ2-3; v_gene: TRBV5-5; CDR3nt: TGTGCCAGCAGCTTGTTGGTTGAGACTAGCACAGATACGCAGTATTTT; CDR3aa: CASSLLVETSTDTQYF
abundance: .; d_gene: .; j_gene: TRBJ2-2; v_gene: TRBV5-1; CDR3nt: TGCGCCAGCAGCTTCTACAGGGAGAGGACCGGGGAGCTGTTTTTT; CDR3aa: CASSFYRERTGELFF
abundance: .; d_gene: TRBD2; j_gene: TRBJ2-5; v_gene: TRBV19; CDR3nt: TGTGCCAGTAGTATCAGCGGGGGGGCCGAGGAGACCCAGTACTTC; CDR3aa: CASSISGGAEETQYF
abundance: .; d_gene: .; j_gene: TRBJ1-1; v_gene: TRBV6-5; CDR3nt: TGTGCCAGCAGAGAGACAGGTATGAACACTGAAGCTTTCTTT; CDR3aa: CASRETGMNTEAFF
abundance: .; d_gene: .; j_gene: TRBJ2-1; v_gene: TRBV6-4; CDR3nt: TGTGCCAGCTCCCCTCTGGCTAGTCCGTACAATGAGCAGTTCTTC; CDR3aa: CASSPLASPYNEQFF
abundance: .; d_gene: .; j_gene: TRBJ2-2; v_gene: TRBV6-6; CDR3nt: TGTGCCAGCAGTTTTTCCCAGGGGATCGCCGGGGAGCTGTTTTTT; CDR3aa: CASSFSQGIAGELFF
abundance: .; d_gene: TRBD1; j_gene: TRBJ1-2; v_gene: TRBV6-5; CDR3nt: TGTGCCAGCAGTTACTCGACAGGGGGCTCGGTCTATGGCTACACCTTC; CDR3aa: CASSYSTGGSVYGYTF
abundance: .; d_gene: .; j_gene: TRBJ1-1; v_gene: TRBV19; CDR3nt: TGTGCCAGTAGTAGGACGGCGAGCGGAATGAACACTGAAGCTTTCTTT; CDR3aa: CASSRTASGMNTEAFF
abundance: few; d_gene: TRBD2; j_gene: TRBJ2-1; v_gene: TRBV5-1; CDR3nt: TGCGCCAGCAGCGAAAGGACTAGCGGGGGTTTTAACAATGAGCAGTTCTTC; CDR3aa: CASSERTSGGFNNEQFF
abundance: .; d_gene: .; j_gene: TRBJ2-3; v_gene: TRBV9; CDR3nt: TGTGCCAGCAGCGCCTATGGGGGCGGGGAGGGAGATACGCAGTATTTT; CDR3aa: CASSAYGGGEGDTQYF
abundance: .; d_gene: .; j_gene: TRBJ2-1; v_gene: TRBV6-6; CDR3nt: TGTGCCAGCACCCCCCGAAGGCAGGGAAGTGAGCAGTTCTTC; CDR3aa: CASTPRRQGSEQFF
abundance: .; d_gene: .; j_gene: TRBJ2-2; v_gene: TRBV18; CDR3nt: TGTGCCAGCTCCTCAACCTGGCTCACCGGGGAGCTGTTTTTT; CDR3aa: CASSSTWLTGELFF
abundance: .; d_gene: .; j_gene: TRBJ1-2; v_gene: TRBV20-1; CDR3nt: TGCAGTGCTAGAGATCGGTCCGCCTACACCTTC; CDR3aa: CSARDRSAYTF
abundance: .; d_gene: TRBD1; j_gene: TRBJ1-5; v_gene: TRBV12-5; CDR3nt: TGTGCTAGTGGTTTGGAGGGGGCCGGGCAGCCCCAGCATTTT; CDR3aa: CASGLEGAGQPQHF
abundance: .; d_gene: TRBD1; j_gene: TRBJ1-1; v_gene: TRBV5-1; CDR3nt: TGCGCCAGCAGCTTTCGACAGGGGAACACTGAAGCTTTCTTT; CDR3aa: CASSFRQGNTEAFF
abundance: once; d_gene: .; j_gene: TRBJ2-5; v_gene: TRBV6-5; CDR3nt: TGTGCCAGCAGTTACTCTAACAGGGCTGAGACCCAGTACTTC; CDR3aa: CASSYSNRAETQYF
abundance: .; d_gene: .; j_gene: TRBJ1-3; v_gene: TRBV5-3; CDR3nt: TGTGCCAGAAGCTTGACAGGGAAAAGGCAAAGGAACACCATATATTTT; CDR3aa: CARSLTGKRQRNTIYF
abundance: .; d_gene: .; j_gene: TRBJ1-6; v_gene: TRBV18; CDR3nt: TGTGCCAGCTCACCAGGGGTTACGGGATTCTCACCCCTCCACTTT; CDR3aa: CASSPGVTGFSPLHF
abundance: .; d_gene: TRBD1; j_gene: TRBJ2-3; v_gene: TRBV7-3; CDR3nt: TGTGCCAGCAGCCGGGACAGGGGTACAGATACGCAGTATTTT; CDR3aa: CASSRDRGTDTQYF
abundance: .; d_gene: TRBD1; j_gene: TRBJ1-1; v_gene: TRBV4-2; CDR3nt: TGTGCCAGCAGCCAGGACAGGGTGGAGACTGAAGCTTTCTTT; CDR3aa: CASSQDRVETEAFF
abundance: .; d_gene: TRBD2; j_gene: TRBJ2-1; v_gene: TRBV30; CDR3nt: TGTGCCTGGAGTGTTGATAGCGGGGAGTACAATGAGCAGTTCTTC; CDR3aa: CAWSVDSGEYNEQFF
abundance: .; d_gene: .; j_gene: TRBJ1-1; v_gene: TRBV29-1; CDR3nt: TGCAGCGTAAGCCATCCCAGAGGGTTAACTGAAGCTTTCTTT; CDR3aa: CSVSHPRGLTEAFF
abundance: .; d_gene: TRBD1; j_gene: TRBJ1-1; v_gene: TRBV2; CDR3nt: TGTGCCAGCATAGAGGACAGGGGGCTCACTGAAGCTTTCTTT; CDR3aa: CASIEDRGLTEAFF
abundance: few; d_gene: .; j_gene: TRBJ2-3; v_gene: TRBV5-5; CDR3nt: TGTGCCAGCAGCTTGGGTGGGGGGAGTGATACGCAGTATTTT; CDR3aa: CASSLGGGSDTQYF
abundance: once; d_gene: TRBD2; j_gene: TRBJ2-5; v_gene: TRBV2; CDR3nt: TGTGCCAGCGGAGCACTAGCGGGGGGTCTGGGGGCCCAGTACTTC; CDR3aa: CASGALAGGLGAQYF
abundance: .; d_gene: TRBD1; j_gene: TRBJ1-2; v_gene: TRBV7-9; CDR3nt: TGTGCCAGCAGCTACACAGGGGGGGGCGCGTATGGCTACACCTTC; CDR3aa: CASSYTGGGAYGYTF
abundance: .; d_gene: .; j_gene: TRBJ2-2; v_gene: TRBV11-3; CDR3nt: TGTGCCAGCAGCTTGAGGCGGACGGGGTCGAACACCGGGGAGCTGTTTTTT; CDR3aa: CASSLRRTGSNTGELFF
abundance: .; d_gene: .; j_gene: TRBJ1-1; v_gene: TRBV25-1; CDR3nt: TGTGCCAGCGCAGACAGCATGAACACTGAAGCTTTCTTT; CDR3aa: CASADSMNTEAFF
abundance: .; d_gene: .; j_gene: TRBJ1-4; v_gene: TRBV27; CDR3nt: TGTGCCAGCAGTCCCCGCCTCAAACAGCAGACTAATGAAAAACTGTTTTTT; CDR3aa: CASSPRLKQQTNEKLFF
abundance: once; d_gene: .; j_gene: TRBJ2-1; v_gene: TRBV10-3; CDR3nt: TGTGCCATCAGTGAGTCAGGCAGGGGAATCTACAATGAGCAGTTCTTC; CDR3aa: CAISESGRGIYNEQFF
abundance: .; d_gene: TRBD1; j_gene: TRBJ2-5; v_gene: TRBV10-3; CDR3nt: TGTGCCACCTCAGACAGGGAAGAGACCCAGTACTTC; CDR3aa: CATSDREETQYF
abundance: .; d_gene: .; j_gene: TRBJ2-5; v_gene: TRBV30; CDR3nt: TGTGCCTGGAGTGTTAAAGAGACCCAGTACTTC; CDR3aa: CAWSVKETQYF
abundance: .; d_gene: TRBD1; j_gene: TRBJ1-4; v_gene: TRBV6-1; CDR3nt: TGTGCCAGCAGTTCGGACAGGGGTAATGAAAAACTGTTTTTT; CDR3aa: CASSSDRGNEKLFF
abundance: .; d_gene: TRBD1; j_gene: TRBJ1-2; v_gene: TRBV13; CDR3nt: TGTGCCAGTGGGTTTAGGGACAGGGGTAACTATGGCTACACCTTC; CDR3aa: CASGFRDRGNYGYTF
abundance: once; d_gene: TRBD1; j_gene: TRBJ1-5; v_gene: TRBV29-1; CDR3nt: TGCAGCGTGTCGGACAGGTATAGCAATCAGCCCCAGCATTTT; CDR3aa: CSVSDRYSNQPQHF
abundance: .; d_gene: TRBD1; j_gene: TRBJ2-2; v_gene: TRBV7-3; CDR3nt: TGTGCCAGCAGCATCACCGGGACAGTCCCCACCGGGGAGCTGTTTTTT; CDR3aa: CASSITGTVPTGELFF
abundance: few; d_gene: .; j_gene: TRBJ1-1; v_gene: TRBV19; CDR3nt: TGTGCCAGTAAGACAGGGAACACTGAAGCTTTCTTT; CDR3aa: CASKTGNTEAFF
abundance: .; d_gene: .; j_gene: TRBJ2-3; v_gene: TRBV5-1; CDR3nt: TGCGCCAGCAGCCCAAGCCGGGGGGCCGGATCAGATACGCAGTATTTT; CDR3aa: CASSPSRGAGSDTQYF
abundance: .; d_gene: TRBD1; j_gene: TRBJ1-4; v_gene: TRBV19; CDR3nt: TGTGCCAGTAGTCTCGGACAGGGCGGTGAAAAACTGTTTTTT; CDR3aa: CASSLGQGGEKLFF